The clone carrying this T cell receptor (beta chain) has only one observation. The data originate from a study of blood T cell repertoires in COVID-19. How the authors handled the data: Estimation of nucleated cell counts was performed using reference gene primer amplification. Assay used: immunoSEQ multiplex PCR; TCRdb lists only in-frame clones, some missing. For V, J and clone size, that table is used; D and trimming come from the DNA. The table has about 66,000 clones, 91% seen once. The sequence derives from a human donor in a cohort sampled during active COVID-19. The sequenced sample was peripheral blood.

DNA for the CDR3: TGCGCCAGCAGCTCACAGTTGAACACTGAAGCTTTCTTT. As protein: CASSSQLNTEAFF. The chain carries TRBV5-1 and TRBJ1-1; D gene uncertain. Germline V gives CDR1 SGHRS, CDR2 YFSETQ. The CDR3 sequence is 13 residues long. V lost 3 bases and J 0 bases, leaving 6 bases between the germline ends.